This T cell receptor beta chain emerged from a study of T cell responses to AZD1222 COVID-19 vaccine. This clone was seen once. Its antigen is not identified. The method was immunoSEQ multiplex PCR; TCRdb's version includes in-frame clones alone and lacks a portion of them. This table has 100,000 to 150,000 clones, roughly 88% appearing once. Study-wide findings and caveats: None of the repertoires were sampled until the peak T cell response had passed. Spike-specific TCR breadth rose after two AZD1222 doses, and depth rose as well. The donor cohort was predominantly white British with a female majority, and clonal diversity may have been underestimated. It was only six AZD1222 recipients who were seropositive at baseline.

Sequences were derived from peripheral blood, sampled on day 0 of AZD1222 vaccination. This receptor was taken from an adult in good health.

CDR3 loop: CASSSQGRSYTF. DNA of the CDR3: TGTGCCAGCAGTTCCCAGGGAAGGAGCTACACCTTC. The rearrangement joins TRBV6-2 or TRBV6-3 to TRBJ1-2; D is perhaps TRBD1 (5 bases). The germline V and J ends were trimmed by 4 bases and 9 bases, with 12 bases remaining between them. The CDR3 is 12 residues long. Germline assignment: CDR1 MNHEY and CDR2 SVGEGT.